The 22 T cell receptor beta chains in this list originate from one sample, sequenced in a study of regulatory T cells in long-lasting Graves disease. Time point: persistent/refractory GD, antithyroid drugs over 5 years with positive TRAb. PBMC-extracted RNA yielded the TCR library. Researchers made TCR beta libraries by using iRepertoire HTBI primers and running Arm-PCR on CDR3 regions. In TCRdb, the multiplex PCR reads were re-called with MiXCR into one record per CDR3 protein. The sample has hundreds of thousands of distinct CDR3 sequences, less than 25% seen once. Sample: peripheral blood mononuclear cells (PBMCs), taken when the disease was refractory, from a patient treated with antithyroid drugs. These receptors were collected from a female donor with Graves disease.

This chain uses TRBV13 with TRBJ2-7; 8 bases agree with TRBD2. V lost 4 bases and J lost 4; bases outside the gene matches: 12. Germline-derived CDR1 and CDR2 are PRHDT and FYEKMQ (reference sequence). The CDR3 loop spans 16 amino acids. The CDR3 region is CASSSGTLAEGYEQYF. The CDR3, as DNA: TGTGCCAGCAGCTCAGGGACACTAGCGGAAGGGTACGAGCAGTACTTC.

The CDR3: CASSFGASGTSGEQYF. The CDR3 DNA follows: TGTGCCAGCAGCTTTGGGGCTAGCGGGACGTCGGGGGAGCAGTACTTC. The chain is built from TRBV7-2 and TRBJ2-7; 9 bases map to TRBD2. The CDR3 has 16 residues. Germline values: CDR1 SGHTA, CDR2 FQGNSA. J gave up 7 bases and V 3 bases, and 13 bases lay outside the gene matches.

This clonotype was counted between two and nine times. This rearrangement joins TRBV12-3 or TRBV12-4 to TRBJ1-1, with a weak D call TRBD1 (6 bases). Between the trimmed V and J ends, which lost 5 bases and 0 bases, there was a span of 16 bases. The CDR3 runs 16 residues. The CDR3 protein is CASSTRTAKMNTEAFF. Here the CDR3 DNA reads TGTGCCAGCAGTACCCGGACAGCGAAGATGAACACTGAAGCTTTCTTT.

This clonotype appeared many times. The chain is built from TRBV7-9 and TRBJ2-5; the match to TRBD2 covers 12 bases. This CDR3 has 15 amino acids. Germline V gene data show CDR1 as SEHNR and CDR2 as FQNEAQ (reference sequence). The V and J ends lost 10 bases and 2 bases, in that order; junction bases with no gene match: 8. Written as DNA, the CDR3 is TGTGCCACAAAGCTAGCGGGAGGGCCTCAAGAGACCCAGTACTTC. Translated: CATKLAGGPQETQYF.

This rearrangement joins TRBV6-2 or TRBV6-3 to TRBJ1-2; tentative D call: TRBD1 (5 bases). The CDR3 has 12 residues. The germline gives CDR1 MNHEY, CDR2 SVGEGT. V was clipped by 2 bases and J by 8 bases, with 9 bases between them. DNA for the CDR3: TGTGCCAGCAGTTACGGGGGAGGCGGCTACACCTTC. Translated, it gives CASSYGGGGYTF.

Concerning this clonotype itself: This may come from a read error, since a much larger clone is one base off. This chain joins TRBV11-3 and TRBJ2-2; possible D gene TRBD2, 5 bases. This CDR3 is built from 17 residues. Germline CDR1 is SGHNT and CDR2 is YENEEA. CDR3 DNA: TGTGCCAGCAGCTTGGCTTTCGGGCCGGCGAACACCGGGGTGCTGTTTTTT. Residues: CASSLAFGPANTGVLFF. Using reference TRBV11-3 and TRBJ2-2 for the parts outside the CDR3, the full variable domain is EAGVVQSPRYKIIEKKQPVAFWCNPISGHNTLYWYLQNLGQGPELLIRYENEEAVDDSQLPKDRFSAERLKGVDSTLKIQPAELGDSAVYLCASSLAFGPANTGVLFFGEGSRLTVL.

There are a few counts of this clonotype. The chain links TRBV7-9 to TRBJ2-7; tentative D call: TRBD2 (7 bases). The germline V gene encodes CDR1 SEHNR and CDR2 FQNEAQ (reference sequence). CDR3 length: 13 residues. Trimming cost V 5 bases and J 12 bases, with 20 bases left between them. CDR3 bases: TGTGCCAGCAGCGAACGGCGGGGGCAGGTCCGGTACTTC. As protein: CASSERRGQVRYF.

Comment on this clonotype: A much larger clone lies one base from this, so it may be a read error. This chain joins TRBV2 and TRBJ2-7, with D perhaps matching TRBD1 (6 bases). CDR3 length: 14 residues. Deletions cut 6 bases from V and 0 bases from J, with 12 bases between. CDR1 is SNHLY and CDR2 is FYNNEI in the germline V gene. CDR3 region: CASSPRDTSYEQYF. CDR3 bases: TGTGCCAGCAGCCCCCGGGACACCTCCTACGAGCAGTACTTC. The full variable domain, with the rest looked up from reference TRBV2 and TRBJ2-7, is EPEVTQTPSHQVTQMGQEVILRCVPISNHLYFYWYRQILGQKVEFLVSFYNNEISEKSEIFDDQFSVERPDGSNFTLKIRSTKLEDSAMYFCASSPRDTSYEQYFGPGTRLTVT.

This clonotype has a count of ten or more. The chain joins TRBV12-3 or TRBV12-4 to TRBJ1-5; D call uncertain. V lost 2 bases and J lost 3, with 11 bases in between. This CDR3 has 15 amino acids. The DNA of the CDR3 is TGTGCCAGCAGTTTATATGGATCAAACAATCAGCCCCAGCATTTT. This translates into CASSLYGSNNQPQHF.

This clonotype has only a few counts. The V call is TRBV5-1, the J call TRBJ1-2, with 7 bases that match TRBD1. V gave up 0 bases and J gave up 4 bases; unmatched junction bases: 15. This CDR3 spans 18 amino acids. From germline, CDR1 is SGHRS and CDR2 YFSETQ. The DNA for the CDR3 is TGCGCCAGCAGCTTGGAACCGACAGGGAACCTGAATAGCTATGGCTACACCTTC. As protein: CASSLEPTGNLNSYGYTF.

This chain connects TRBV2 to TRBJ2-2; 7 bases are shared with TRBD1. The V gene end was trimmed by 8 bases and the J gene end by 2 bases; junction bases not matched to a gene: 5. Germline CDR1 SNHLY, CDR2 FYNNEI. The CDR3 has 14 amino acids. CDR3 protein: CASGYRGNTGELFF. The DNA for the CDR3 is TGTGCCAGCGGATACAGGGGAAACACCGGGGAGCTGTTTTTT.

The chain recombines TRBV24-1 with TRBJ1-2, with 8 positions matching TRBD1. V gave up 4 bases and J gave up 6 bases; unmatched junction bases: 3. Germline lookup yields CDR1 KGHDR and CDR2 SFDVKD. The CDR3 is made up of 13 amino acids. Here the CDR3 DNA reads TGTGCCACCAGTGAGTGGACAGGGCATGGCTACACCTTC. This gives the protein CATSEWTGHGYTF.

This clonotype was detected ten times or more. The CDR3 DNA is TGTGCCAGCAGCCACCCGGGACAGCAGAACACTGAAGCTTTCTTT. Protein sequence: CASSHPGQQNTEAFF. The genes are TRBV2 and TRBJ1-1; 7 positions match TRBD1. V trimming: 6 bases; J trimming: 1 base; junction bases outside the gene matches: 8. In germline, CDR1 is SNHLY, CDR2 FYNNEI. CDR3 length: 15 amino acids.

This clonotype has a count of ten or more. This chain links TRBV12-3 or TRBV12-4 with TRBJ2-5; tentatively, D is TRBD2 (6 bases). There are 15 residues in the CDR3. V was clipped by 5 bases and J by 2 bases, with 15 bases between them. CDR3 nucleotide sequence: TGTGCCAGCAGTCGAGCGGGCCTGGGACAAGAGACCCAGTACTTC. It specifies CASSRAGLGQETQYF.

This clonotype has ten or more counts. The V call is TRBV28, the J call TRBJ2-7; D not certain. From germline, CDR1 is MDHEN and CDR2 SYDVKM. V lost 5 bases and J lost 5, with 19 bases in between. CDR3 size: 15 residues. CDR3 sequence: CASSPNHLPGHEQYF. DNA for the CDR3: TGTGCCAGCAGTCCAAACCACCTACCCGGGCACGAGCAGTACTTC. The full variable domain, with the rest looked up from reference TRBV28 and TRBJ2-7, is DVKVTQSSRYLVKRTGEKVFLECVQDMDHENMFWYRQDPGLGLRLIYFSYDVKMKEKGDIPEGYSVSREKKERFSLILESASTNQTSMYLCASSPNHLPGHEQYFGPGTRLTVT.

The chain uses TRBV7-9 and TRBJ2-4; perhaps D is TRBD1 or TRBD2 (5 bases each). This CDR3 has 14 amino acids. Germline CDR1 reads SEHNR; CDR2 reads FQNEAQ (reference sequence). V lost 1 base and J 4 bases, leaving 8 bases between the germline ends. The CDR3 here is CASSLGGDKNIQYF. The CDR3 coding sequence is TGTGCCAGCAGCTTAGGAGGGGATAAAAACATTCAGTACTTC.

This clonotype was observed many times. CDR3 sequence: CASSLRALEQYF. The CDR3 nucleotides are TGTGCCAGCAGTTTACGGGCCCTCGAGCAGTACTTC. The chain combines TRBV28 with TRBJ2-7; D remains ambiguous. Germline V lookup: CDR1 MDHEN, CDR2 SYDVKM. The V end lost 2 bases, the J end lost 6 bases, and 8 bases lay between the germline ends. This CDR3 is built from 12 residues. Supplemented by reference TRBV28 and TRBJ2-7, the full variable domain reads DVKVTQSSRYLVKRTGEKVFLECVQDMDHENMFWYRQDPGLGLRLIYFSYDVKMKEKGDIPEGYSVSREKKERFSLILESASTNQTSMYLCASSLRALEQYFGPGTRLTVT.

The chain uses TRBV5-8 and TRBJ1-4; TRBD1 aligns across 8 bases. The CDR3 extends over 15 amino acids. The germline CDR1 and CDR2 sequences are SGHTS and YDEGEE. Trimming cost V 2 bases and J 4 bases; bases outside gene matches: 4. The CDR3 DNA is TGTGCCAGCAGCTTCCCACAGGGGGTTAATGAAAAACTGTTTTTT. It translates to CASSFPQGVNEKLFF.

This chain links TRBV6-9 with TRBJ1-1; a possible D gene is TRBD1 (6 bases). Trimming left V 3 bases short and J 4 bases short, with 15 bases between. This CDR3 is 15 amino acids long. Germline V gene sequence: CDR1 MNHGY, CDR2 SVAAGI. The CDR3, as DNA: TGTGCCAGCAGTTACTCTAGGGGGGGAGGCACTGAAGCTTTCTTT. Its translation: CASSYSRGGGTEAFF.

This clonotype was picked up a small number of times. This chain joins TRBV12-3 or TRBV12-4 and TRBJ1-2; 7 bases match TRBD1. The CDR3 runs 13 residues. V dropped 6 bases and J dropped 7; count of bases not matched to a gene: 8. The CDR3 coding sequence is TGTGCCAGCAGCCCAGACAGGGTTGGTGGCTACACCTTC. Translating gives CASSPDRVGGYTF.

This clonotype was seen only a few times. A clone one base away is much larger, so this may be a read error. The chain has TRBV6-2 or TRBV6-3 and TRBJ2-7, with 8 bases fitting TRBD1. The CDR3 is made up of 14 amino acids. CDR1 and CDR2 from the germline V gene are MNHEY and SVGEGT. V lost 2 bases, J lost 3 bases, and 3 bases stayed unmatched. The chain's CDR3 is CASSYPTGGYEQYF. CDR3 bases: TGTGCCAGCAGTTACCCAACAGGGGGCTACGAGCAGTACTTC.

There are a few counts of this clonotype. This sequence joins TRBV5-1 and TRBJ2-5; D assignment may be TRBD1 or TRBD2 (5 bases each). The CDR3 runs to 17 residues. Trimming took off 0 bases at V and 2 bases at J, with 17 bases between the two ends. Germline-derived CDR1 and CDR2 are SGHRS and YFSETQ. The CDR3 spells CASSLGLVGRSQETQYF. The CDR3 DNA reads TGCGCCAGCAGCTTGGGATTGGTGGGACGATCACAAGAGACCCAGTACTTC.